The 8 T cell receptor beta chains presented below share a single source sample, sequenced in a study of T cells in Graves' hyperthyroidism and ophthalmopathy. There were TCR beta CDR3 regions amplified from RNA transcripts. HTBI primers were used for first-round RT-PCR of the TCR CDR3. One entry per CDR3 protein results from TCRdb running MiXCR on the multiplex PCR reads. The sample carries roughly 500,000 distinct CDR3 sequences, over 11% recorded once. Sequencing was carried out using blood. These receptors all come from a woman aged 25-40 years with Graves' hyperthyroidism that later progressed to Graves' ophthalmopathy.

This clonotype was detected many times. At one end, the junction sequence differs from germline, possibly due to a read error. This chain joins TRBV28 and TRBJ1-2, with TRBD1 matching over 7 bases. This CDR3 comprises 16 residues. CDR1 and CDR2 from the germline V gene are MDHEN and SYDVKM. Here the CDR3 reads CASSSSSVTGSYAYTF. CDR3 bases: TGTGCCAGCAGTTCCTCTAGTGTGACAGGGTCCTATGCCTACACCTTC.

This clonotype occurred many times. V usage is TRBV24-1 and J usage is TRBJ1-1, with D perhaps matching TRBD1 (6 bases). The germline V gene has CDR1 KGHDR and CDR2 SFDVKD. Trimming shortened V by 8 bases and J by 3 bases, and 12 bases separated the two germline ends. The CDR3 contains 13 residues. The CDR3 coding sequence is TGTGCCACCACTAGGGGGGTAGACACTGAAGCTTTCTTT. Residues: CATTRGVDTEAFF.

This clonotype has at least ten counts. The chain uses TRBV12-3 or TRBV12-4 and TRBJ1-4; D is possibly TRBD1 (6 bases). This CDR3 has 14 amino acids. Trimming shortened V by 5 bases and J by 7 bases, and 14 bases separated the two germline ends. The DNA for the CDR3 is TGTGCCAGCAGTCGGACAGAGAGGGGTGAAAAACTGTTTTTT. Protein product: CASSRTERGEKLFF.

The sample holds many counts of this clonotype. The chain is built from TRBV12-3 or TRBV12-4 and TRBJ2-6, with D perhaps matching TRBD1 (6 bases). The ends were cut back, 3 bases at V and 2 bases at J, with 8 bases in the middle. The CDR3 extends over 15 amino acids. The CDR3 DNA reads as TGTGCCAGCAGTTTGGCAGGGGCTGGGGCCAACGTCCTGACTTTC. Amino acid sequence: CASSLAGAGANVLTF.

This clonotype was seen ten or more times. This rearrangement joins TRBV28 to TRBJ2-5; 7 bases align to TRBD1. This CDR3 has 14 amino acids. Germline V gene data show CDR1 as MDHEN and CDR2 as SYDVKM. J gave up 1 base and V 6 bases, and 5 bases lay outside the gene matches. CDR3 in DNA: TGTGCCAGCAGCCCCCGGGACAGCCAAGAGACCCAGTACTTC. Translating gives CASSPRDSQETQYF.

Ten or more counts support this clonotype. J is TRBJ1-2 and V is TRBV18; TRBD1 matches at 9 bases. V lost 4 bases, J lost 5 bases, and 8 bases stayed unmatched. From germline, CDR1 is KGHSH and CDR2 LQKENI. The CDR3 has 15 amino acids. The CDR3 loop reads CASSLNEQGAYGYTF. In DNA, the CDR3 is TGTGCCAGCTCACTTAACGAACAGGGGGCATATGGCTACACCTTC.

The genes are TRBV27 and TRBJ1-3; D unclear. The CDR3 extends over 15 amino acids. Germline V gene sequence: CDR1 MNHEY, CDR2 SMNVEV (reference sequence). The V gene lost 2 bases and the J gene lost 0 bases, with 8 bases spanning the gap. The CDR3 nucleotides read TGTGCCAGCAGTTTAAACAGTAACTCTGGAAACACCATATATTTT. The encoded protein is CASSLNSNSGNTIYF.

The chain is built from TRBV19 and TRBJ2-5; 9 bases agree with TRBD1. V was clipped by 5 bases and J by 5 bases; unmatched bases: 9. CDR3 length: 15 residues. Germline V CDR1 and CDR2: LNHDA, SQIVND (reference sequence). The CDR3 DNA sequence: TGTGCCAGTAGTGAGCCCGGGACAGGGCGGGAGACCCAGTACTTC. This encodes CASSEPGTGRETQYF.